These 22 T cell receptor beta chains came from one sample sequenced in a study of CDR3 diversity in severe acne. MiXCR was run by TCRdb on the PCR reads, yielding one entry per CDR3 protein. The sample has tens of thousands of distinct CDR3 sequences; around 53% are singletons. Sequenced sample: blood. The receptors shown here come from a male donor in good health, without acne.

Concerning this clonotype itself: Being one base from a much bigger clone, this may be a read error. The V call is TRBV29-1, the J call TRBJ1-2; TRBD1 aligns across 7 bases. The germline V gene encodes CDR1 SQVTM and CDR2 ANQGSEA. This CDR3 spans 11 amino acids. After removal of 0 bases from V and 13 bases from J, the junction contained 5 bases not matched to a gene. CDR3 bases: TGCAGCGTTGAAGAGGCGACAGGGCCCACCTTC. It encodes CSVEEATGPTF.

The J gene is TRBJ2-7, the V gene TRBV5-4, with D possibly being TRBD1 (5 bases). The CDR3 length is 17 residues. Germline values: CDR1 SGHNT, CDR2 YYREEE (reference sequence). V was shortened by 4 bases and J by 0 bases, with 20 bases between the two germline ends. CDR3 nucleotide sequence: TGTGCCAGCAGCCATGATATAAACCAGGGAATCTCCTACGAGCAGTACTTC. Its protein product is CASSHDINQGISYEQYF.

The chain links TRBV27 to TRBJ1-1, with D tentatively TRBD1 (5 bases). Trimming shortened V by 3 bases and J by 1 base, and 6 bases separated the two germline ends. Germline loops: CDR1 MNHEY, CDR2 SMNVEV (reference sequence). The CDR3 contains 13 residues. CDR3 DNA sequence: TGTGCCAGCAGTTTCCAGGGGAACACTGAAGCTTTCTTT. Residues: CASSFQGNTEAFF.

This clonotype was counted a few times. The chain couples TRBV24-1 to TRBJ1-2; 8 nucleotides match TRBD1. This CDR3 comprises 15 residues. Germline CDR1 reads KGHDR; CDR2 reads SFDVKD. Unmatched junction bases numbered 8, after V lost 3 bases and J lost 6 bases. CDR3 in amino acids: CATSDRYRGKDGYTF. CDR3 nucleotide sequence: TGTGCCACCAGTGATCGTTACAGGGGGAAAGATGGCTACACCTTC.

The rearrangement uses TRBV7-9 and TRBJ2-7; 7 bases agree with TRBD1. Trimming at V came to 6 bases and at J to 2 bases, leaving 10 bases not matched to a gene. This CDR3 spans 15 amino acids. Germline CDR1 and CDR2: SEHNR and FQNEAQ (reference sequence). CDR3 coding DNA: TGTGCCAGCAGTGCTAGCCGGGACAGTACCTACGAGCAGTACTTC. This encodes CASSASRDSTYEQYF.

This chain links TRBV10-1 with TRBJ2-5; possibly TRBD1 or TRBD2 for D (6 bases each). The germline gives CDR1 WNHNN, CDR2 SYGVQD (reference sequence). Trimming pared 6 bases from V and 2 bases from J, leaving 13 bases between. The CDR3 runs 14 residues. The CDR3, as DNA: TGCGCCAGCAGCCCACAGGGACTGCAAGAGACCCAGTACTTC. It yields the protein CASSPQGLQETQYF.

This clonotype was seen at least ten times. This rearrangement joins TRBV6-6 to TRBJ2-5; D is undetermined. This CDR3 comprises 10 residues. V shed 2 bases and J shed 5 bases, with 0 bases lying between them. Germline CDR1 MNHNY, CDR2 SVGAGI (reference sequence). In nucleotides, the CDR3 is TGTGCCAGCAGTTACGAGACCCAGTACTTC. Translation gives CASSYETQYF.

This clonotype was observed at least ten times. The rearrangement uses TRBV18 and TRBJ1-1, with D possibly matching TRBD1 (5 bases). Trimming cost V 0 bases and J 11 bases, with 13 bases left between them. Germline loops: CDR1 KGHSH, CDR2 LQKENI. CDR3 length: 13 amino acids. Here the CDR3 DNA reads TGTGCCAGCTCACCACCGGGGGGGATAGCGGCTTTCTTT. It yields the protein CASSPPGGIAAFF.

Turning to this clonotype: Sequence at one end of the junction differs from germline and may be a read error. This chain links TRBV7-2 with TRBJ1-6; TRBD1 aligns across 8 bases. CDR1 is SGHTA, CDR2 FQGNSA, per germline. CDR3 size: 17 residues. The CDR3 DNA sequence: TGCGCCAGCAGCCAAGATCCTGGGACAGGTTACAATTCACCCCTCCACTTT. Protein sequence: CASSQDPGTGYNSPLHF.

J is TRBJ2-7 and V is TRBV29-1, with TRBD1 matching 11 bases. The trim removed 7 bases at V and 3 bases at J, leaving 5 bases unmatched. The CDR3 has 13 amino acids. CDR1 is SQVTM and CDR2 is ANQGSEA in the germline V gene. In DNA form, the CDR3 reads TGCAGCGCTGGGACAGGGGGATTCTACGAGCAGTACTTC. This codes for CSAGTGGFYEQYF.

Regarding this clonotype: A much larger clone lies one base from this, so it may be a read error. The chain has TRBV25-1 and TRBJ1-1; unclear D gene. Trimming cost V 6 bases and J 6 bases, with 17 bases left between them. This CDR3 contains 14 residues. The germline CDR1 and CDR2 sequences are MGHDK and SYGVNS. DNA of the CDR3: TGTGCCAGCAGCTTAGGTGGGATCGGCGCTGAAGCTTTCTTT. Protein sequence: CASSLGGIGAEAFF.

This clonotype has at least ten counts. The chain recombines TRBV6-5 with TRBJ2-7; D uncertain. Germline CDR1 reads MNHEY; CDR2 reads SVGAGI. Trimming stripped 3 bases from V and 4 bases from J, with 22 bases between. The length of the CDR3 is 17 residues. CDR3 residues: CASSYKGSAKMVYEQYF. The CDR3 DNA follows: TGTGCCAGCAGTTATAAGGGCAGCGCCAAGATGGTTTACGAGCAGTACTTC.

This clonotype showed up many times. The V call is TRBV11-3, the J call TRBJ2-3, with D perhaps being TRBD1 or TRBD2 (5 bases each). V lost 3 bases, J lost 1 base, and 8 bases lay in between. CDR3 length equals 14 residues. From germline, CDR1 is SGHNT and CDR2 YENEEA. The CDR3 is CASSFGTGTDTQYF. The CDR3 region has the DNA TGTGCCAGCAGCTTCGGGACGGGCACAGATACGCAGTATTTT.

The chain's CDR3 is CASSNTGDEQYF. The CDR3 DNA follows: TGCGCCAGCAGTAACACAGGGGACGAGCAGTACTTC. The gene calls are TRBV10-1 and TRBJ2-7, with 7 bases fitting TRBD1. J was trimmed by 5 bases and V by 5 bases; bases with no gene match: 3. The V gene's germline CDR1 is WNHNN and CDR2 SYGVQD (reference sequence). There are 12 residues in the CDR3.

This clonotype was observed a handful of times. V gene TRBV19 combines with J gene TRBJ2-2, with D tentatively TRBD2 (6 bases). CDR1 is LNHDA and CDR2 is SQIVND in the germline V gene (reference sequence). This CDR3 spans 13 amino acids. Trimming cost V 1 base and J 12 bases, with 12 bases left between them. CDR3 in amino acids: CASSIAEGGQLFF. CDR3 nucleotides: TGTGCCAGTAGTATAGCCGAGGGAGGACAGCTGTTTTTT.

This clonotype was observed at least ten times. The DNA of the CDR3 is TGTGCCAGCAGCGCAAACCCCGGGGGAGCCACTGAAGCTTTCTTT. This codes for CASSANPGGATEAFF. The genes are TRBV9 and TRBJ1-1, with D tentatively TRBD1 (5 bases). Between the trimmed V and J ends, which lost 3 bases and 4 bases, there was a span of 16 bases. The CDR3 is 15 residues long. Germline assignment: CDR1 SGDLS and CDR2 YYNGEE.

The chain is built from TRBV2 and TRBJ2-3; 11 nucleotides line up with TRBD2. The CDR3 has 16 amino acids. The ends lost 6 bases at V and 2 bases at J; junction bases unmatched: 7. The germline gives CDR1 SNHLY, CDR2 FYNNEI. The chain's CDR3 is CASRDLAGGPTDTQYF. The CDR3 DNA is TGTGCCAGCAGAGATTTAGCGGGGGGGCCCACAGATACGCAGTATTTT.

The rearrangement uses TRBV25-1 and TRBJ2-2; tentative D call: TRBD1 (6 bases). V was clipped by 5 bases and J by 8 bases, with 12 bases between them. CDR3 length equals 13 residues. Germline assignment: CDR1 MGHDK and CDR2 SYGVNS. CDR3: CASSKLGQGELFF. CDR3 nucleotide sequence: TGTGCCAGCAGTAAGCTCGGACAGGGGGAGCTGTTTTTT. Variable domain in full (rest from reference TRBV25-1 and TRBJ2-2): EADIYQTPRYLVIGTGKKITLECSQTMGHDKMYWYQQDPGMELHLIHYSYGVNSTEKGDLSSESTVSRIRTEHFPLTLESARPSHTSQYLCASSKLGQGELFFGEGSRLTVL.

This clonotype was detected only a few times. This sequence joins TRBV20-1 and TRBJ1-4, with 10 bases fitting TRBD1. CDR3 length: 18 residues. Germline V CDR1 and CDR2: DFQATT, SNEGSKA (reference sequence). The J segment lost 0 bases and the V segment lost 1 base, leaving 8 bases of the junction unmatched. The CDR3 sequence: CSARGQGARIATNEKLFF. The CDR3 DNA is TGCAGTGCTAGAGGACAGGGGGCGAGGATCGCAACTAATGAAAAACTGTTTTTT.

The chain is built from TRBV20-1 and TRBJ2-3; no reliable D call. Germline-derived CDR1 and CDR2 are DFQATT and SNEGSKA (reference sequence). The CDR3 covers 14 residues. The V and J ends lost 3 bases and 4 bases respectively, with 14 bases between them. The CDR3 nucleotides read TGCAGTGCTAGTTTGAGAGCCCAATCAGATACGCAGTATTTT. The encoded protein is CSASLRAQSDTQYF.

The table lists this clonotype with a few counts. This chain uses TRBV20-1 with TRBJ2-1, with 9 bases aligning to TRBD2. V lost 1 base, J lost 1 base, and 5 bases stayed unmatched. From germline, CDR1 is DFQATT and CDR2 SNEGSKA (reference sequence). The CDR3 consists of 16 residues. The CDR3 spells CSARASSGNSYNEQFF. The CDR3, as DNA: TGCAGTGCTAGAGCGTCTAGCGGGAATTCCTACAATGAGCAGTTCTTC.

The sample holds one count of this clonotype. The J gene is TRBJ2-3, the V gene TRBV7-3; 8 nucleotides match TRBD2. Germline CDR1 and CDR2: SGHTA and FQGTGA. The CDR3 contains 14 residues. Germline trimming cut 5 bases from V and 3 bases from J; bases unmatched to any gene: 4. The CDR3 is CASSPERGTDTQYF. Written as DNA, the CDR3 is TGTGCCAGCAGCCCCGAGCGGGGGACAGATACGCAGTATTTT.